Detailed here is one T cell receptor (beta chain). Antigen specificity is unknown. CDR3 length: 14 amino acids. Trimming pared 3 bases from V and 2 bases from J, leaving 9 bases between. The germline gives CDR1 LNHDA, CDR2 SQIVND (reference sequence). The entry originates in a study of cytomegalovirus exposure and HLA in healthy donors. Study results and caveats: Solely CMV serostatus was available to characterize immune exposure. An analysis was carried out at a later point. It showed that HLA-associated TCR beta chains were more clonally expanded than equally common non-associated chains.

Vbeta (60) and Jbeta (13) primers were used in the PCR. Profiling relied on immunoSEQ multiplex PCR, and the TCRdb table lists in-frame clones only, not all of them. The table includes around 120,000 clones, 70% to 80% detected once. The TCR sequence derives from a human donor in good health. Sequencing used PBMCs. The chain combines TRBV19 with TRBJ2-3; D remains ambiguous. For the CDR3, the DNA is TGTGCCAGTAGTATCGGCGGATACACAGATACGCAGTATTTT. It codes for CASSIGGYTDTQYF.